The sequence of this T cell receptor (beta chain) was determined in a study of cytomegalovirus exposure and HLA in healthy donors. V lost 0 bases, J lost 2 bases, and 5 bases lay in between. The CDR3 consists of 13 residues. Germline CDR1 and CDR2: MNHNS and SASEGT. Regarding this clone: Antigen unknown.

Findings and limits, study-wide: Information on immune exposure was restricted to one variable (CMV serostatus). The investigators catalogued 150 or so TCR beta chains as cytomegalovirus-associated.

13 Jbeta primers and 60 Vbeta primers were used for the PCR. Profiled with immunoSEQ multiplex PCR; TCRdb holds only in-frame clones, not every one. The data show around 130,000 clones, around 83% seen once. The origin of this receptor is a girl aged 2 to 10 in good health and CMV-seronegative. This chain links TRBV6-1 with TRBJ2-7; D unresolved. Sample: PBMCs. CDR3 nucleotides: TGTGCCAGCAGTGAAGCCGACACCTACGAGCAGTACTTC. This gives the protein CASSEADTYEQYF.